The present TCR beta chain was sequenced within a study of blood T cell repertoires in COVID-19. Study-level information: COVID-19 samples collected from the United States, Italy and Spain covered acute and convalescent phases. From T cells, B-cell-depleted T cells, or PBMCs came the material, which was cDNA or gDNA.

The Seattle patients, enrolled during active infection, were followed longitudinally. The CDR3 is 14 amino acids. Trimming pared 3 bases from V and 2 bases from J, leaving 11 bases between. CDR1 is DFQATT, CDR2 SNEGSKA, per germline (reference sequence). Under the authors' procedure: Quantification of nucleated cells was approximated via reference gene primer amplification. The assay was immunoSEQ multiplex PCR, and TCRdb's table has in-frame clones only and misses some. V and J calls plus clone size are reproduced from that table; the DNA served to infer D and trimming. The data contain 130,000 or so clones, 70% to 80% of them singletons.

The receptor comes from a woman between 65 and 79 years old with COVID-19, enrolled during active disease. Sequenced material: peripheral blood. The chain joins TRBV20-1 to TRBJ1-5; D gene uncertain. The CDR3 DNA sequence: TGCAGTGCTAGTCAAGCGTTCCGCAATCAGCCCCAGCATTTT. It encodes CSASQAFRNQPQHF.